Listed here are 17 T cell receptor beta chains from one sample, sequenced in a study of cytomegalovirus exposure and HLA in healthy donors. Primers: 60 Vbeta forward and 13 Jbeta reverse. TCRdb's table, derived via immunoSEQ multiplex PCR, lists solely in-frame clones and lacks some. The sample carries 150,000 to 200,000 clones, around four fifths recorded once. Sequences were obtained from PBMCs. The receptors derive from a man in his late teens or twenties in good health and CMV-seropositive.

J is TRBJ1-2 and V is TRBV7-9; 9 bases are a match to TRBD1. Trimming removed 5 bases from V and 4 bases from J; junction bases left unmatched: 8. The CDR3 runs 15 residues. Germline V lookup: CDR1 SEHNR, CDR2 FQNEAQ (reference sequence). The CDR3 spells CASSEPGQGLYGYTF. The CDR3 coding sequence is TGTGCCAGCAGCGAACCGGGACAGGGCCTCTATGGCTACACCTTC.

The chain recombines TRBV2 with TRBJ2-5; 8 nucleotides line up with TRBD1. The germline V gene has CDR1 SNHLY and CDR2 FYNNEI. With 3 bases clipped from V and 5 bases from J, the junction kept 8 bases outside the gene matches. The CDR3 contains 15 residues. The CDR3 nucleotides are TGTGCCAGCAGTGAGTGGGGACAGGAGAGGGAGACCCAGTACTTC. Translated, it gives CASSEWGQERETQYF.

The V gene is TRBV6-4, the J gene TRBJ2-1, with D perhaps matching TRBD2 (6 bases). V lost 3 bases and J 2 bases, leaving 14 bases between the germline ends. Germline V gene sequence: CDR1 MRHNA, CDR2 SNTAGT. The CDR3 runs 16 residues. This chain's CDR3 is CASSEYWGEAYNEQFF. In DNA, the CDR3 is TGTGCCAGCAGTGAGTATTGGGGGGAGGCCTACAATGAGCAGTTCTTC.

The gene calls are TRBV19 and TRBJ1-1, with D possibly TRBD1 on 5 matching bases. This CDR3 has 12 residues. Trimming removed 7 bases from V and 4 bases from J, with 10 bases in between. Germline values: CDR1 LNHDA, CDR2 SQIVND (reference sequence). The CDR3 spells CASTGRVTEAFF. The CDR3 nucleotides read TGTGCCAGTACGGGCAGGGTCACTGAAGCTTTCTTT.

The chain employs TRBV13 and TRBJ1-1; unclear D gene. The V gene lost 0 bases and the J gene lost 7 bases, with 9 bases spanning the gap. The CDR3 runs to 13 residues. The germline V gene encodes CDR1 PRHDT and CDR2 FYEKMQ (reference sequence). The CDR3, as DNA: TGTGCCAGCAGCTTAGGCGTGGAGCTTGAAGCTTTCTTT. Translated, it gives CASSLGVELEAFF.

This chain uses TRBV27 with TRBJ2-7; D may be TRBD1 (6 bases). V was trimmed by 3 bases and J by 2 bases, leaving 11 bases between them. Germline values: CDR1 MNHEY, CDR2 SMNVEV (reference sequence). The CDR3 is 14 residues long. CDR3 nucleotides: TGTGCCAGCAGTTTGGGGACAAGGCCCTACGAGCAGTACTTC. Amino acid sequence: CASSLGTRPYEQYF.

This chain uses TRBV7-6 with TRBJ2-5; unclear D gene. This CDR3 is 12 amino acids long. Germline CDR1 SGHVS, CDR2 FNYEAQ. V was cut by 5 bases and J by 2 bases, with 6 bases left in between. The CDR3 coding sequence is TGTGCCAGCAGCCAGATTCAAGAGACCCAGTACTTC. This translates into CASSQIQETQYF.

The gene calls are TRBV4-2 and TRBJ2-2; D might be TRBD1 (6 bases). CDR3 length: 16 residues. The germline gives CDR1 LGHNA, CDR2 YNFKEQ. The V gene lost 0 bases and the J gene lost 3 bases, with 11 bases spanning the gap. The CDR3 DNA reads as TGTGCCAGCAGCCAAGATTCTTGGACAGACACCGGGGAGCTGTTTTTT. Translating gives CASSQDSWTDTGELFF.

The chain carries TRBV5-1 and TRBJ2-1, with 8 nucleotides matching TRBD2. Germline trimming cut 4 bases from V and 1 base from J; bases unmatched to any gene: 4. The CDR3 totals 15 residues. Germline V gene lookup returns CDR1 SGHRS and CDR2 YFSETQ. The CDR3 here is CASSGSSGSYNEQFF. CDR3 nucleotide sequence: TGCGCCAGCAGCGGCTCTAGCGGGTCCTACAATGAGCAGTTCTTC. Full variable domain (outside the CDR3, taken from reference TRBV5-1 and TRBJ2-1): KAGVTQTPRYLIKTRGQQVTLSCSPISGHRSVSWYQQTPGQGLQFLFEYFSETQRNKGNFPGRFSGRQFSNSRSEMNVSTLELGDSALYLCASSGSSGSYNEQFFGPGTRLTVL.

This clone was detected a few times. The chain recombines TRBV6-6 with TRBJ1-4; unclear D gene. CDR1 and CDR2 (germline): MNHNY, SVGAGI (reference sequence). Trimming cost V 2 bases and J 8 bases, with 12 bases left between them. The CDR3 spans 14 residues. For the CDR3, the DNA is TGTGCCAGCAGTTACGAGGTCACCGGGGAAAAACTGTTTTTT. It specifies CASSYEVTGEKLFF.

V and J are TRBV19 and TRBJ2-3; D call uncertain. Germline CDR1 is LNHDA and CDR2 is SQIVND (reference sequence). This CDR3 has 12 residues. Trimming pared 9 bases from V and 4 bases from J, leaving 11 bases between. For the CDR3, the DNA is TGTGCCAGCGGAGTGATCGCAGATACGCAGTATTTT. It encodes CASGVIADTQYF.

Note on this clone: One end of the junction does not line up with germline, which may come from a read error. The chain couples TRBV5-1 to TRBJ2-2, with D tentatively TRBD1 (6 bases). Per the germline V gene, CDR1 is SGHRS and CDR2 is YFSETQ. CDR3 length: 13 residues. In DNA, the CDR3 is TGCGCCAGCGGATACAGGGACACCGAGGAGCTGTTTTTT. As protein: CASGYRDTEELFF.

This clone was seen once. This chain connects TRBV4-2 to TRBJ1-6; 11 bases line up with TRBD1. Germline values: CDR1 LGHNA, CDR2 YNFKEQ. There are 16 residues in the CDR3. The J segment lost 6 bases and the V segment lost 4 bases, leaving 5 bases of the junction unmatched. In DNA form, the CDR3 reads TGTGCCAGCAGCCGGACAGGGGGCGTGGGTAATTCACCCCTCCACTTT. As protein: CASSRTGGVGNSPLHF.

The chain has TRBV5-6 and TRBJ1-4; D is undetermined. The V end lost 3 bases, the J end lost 8 bases, and 20 bases lay between the germline ends. CDR3 length equals 16 residues. Germline CDR1 SGHDT, CDR2 YYEEEE. DNA for the CDR3: TGTGCCAGCAGCTGTACTACTTCGGCTGTGGAGGAAAAACTGTTTTTT. Its translation is CASSCTTSAVEEKLFF.

The chain employs TRBV11-2 and TRBJ2-1; 14 nucleotides align to TRBD2. Germline assignment: CDR1 SGHAT and CDR2 FQNNGV. The CDR3 extends over 16 amino acids. V gave up 4 bases and J gave up 7 bases; unmatched junction bases: 6. As DNA, the CDR3 is TGTGCCAGCAGCTCGCGAGGGACTAGCGGGAGTAATGAGCAGTTCTTC. Translation: CASSSRGTSGSNEQFF.

This sequence joins TRBV4-1 and TRBJ1-4, with 8 bases fitting TRBD1. The CDR3 consists of 16 residues. CDR1 and CDR2 (germline): MGHRA, YSYEKL. J was trimmed by 8 bases and V by 2 bases; bases with no gene match: 10. The CDR3 protein is CASSQITTGAEEKLFF. DNA of the CDR3: TGCGCCAGCAGCCAAATTACGACAGGGGCGGAGGAAAAACTGTTTTTT.

V and J are TRBV9 and TRBJ2-2; maybe TRBD1 (8 bases). Germline V gives CDR1 SGDLS, CDR2 YYNGEE. The V end was cut by 7 bases, the J end by 4 bases, with 26 bases between. This CDR3 comprises 18 residues. CDR3: CASHRGVVGGPRTGELFF. The CDR3, as DNA: TGTGCCAGCCACAGGGGGGTAGTGGGGGGGCCGCGCACCGGGGAGCTGTTTTTT.